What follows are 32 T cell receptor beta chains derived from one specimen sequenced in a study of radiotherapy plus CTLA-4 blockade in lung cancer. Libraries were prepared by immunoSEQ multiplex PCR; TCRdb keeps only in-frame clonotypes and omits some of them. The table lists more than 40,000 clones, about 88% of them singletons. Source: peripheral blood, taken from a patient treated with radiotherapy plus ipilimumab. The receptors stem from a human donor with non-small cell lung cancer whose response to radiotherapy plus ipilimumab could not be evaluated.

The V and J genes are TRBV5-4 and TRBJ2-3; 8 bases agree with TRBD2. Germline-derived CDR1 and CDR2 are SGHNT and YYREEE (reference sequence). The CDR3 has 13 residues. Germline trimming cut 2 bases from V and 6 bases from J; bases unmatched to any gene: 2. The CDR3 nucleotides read TGTGCCAGCAGCTTTTCGGGGGGGGATACGCAGTATTTT. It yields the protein CASSFSGGDTQYF.

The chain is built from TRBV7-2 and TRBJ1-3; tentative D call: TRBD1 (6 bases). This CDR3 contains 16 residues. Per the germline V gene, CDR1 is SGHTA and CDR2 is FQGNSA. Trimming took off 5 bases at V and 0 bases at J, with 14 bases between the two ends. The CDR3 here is CASSPSQGSSGNTIYF. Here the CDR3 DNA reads TGTGCCAGCAGCCCAAGCCAGGGGAGCTCTGGAAACACCATATATTTT.

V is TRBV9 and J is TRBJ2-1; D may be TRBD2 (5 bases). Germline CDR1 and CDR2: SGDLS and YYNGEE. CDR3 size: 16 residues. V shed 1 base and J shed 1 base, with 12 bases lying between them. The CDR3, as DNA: TGTGCCAGCAGCGTATTGGGTAGCGAGTCCTACAATGAGCAGTTCTTC. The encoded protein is CASSVLGSESYNEQFF.

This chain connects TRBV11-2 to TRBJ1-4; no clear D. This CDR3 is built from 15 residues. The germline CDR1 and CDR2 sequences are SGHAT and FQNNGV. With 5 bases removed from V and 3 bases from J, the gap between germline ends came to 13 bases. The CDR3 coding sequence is TGTGCCAGCAGCCCTCTGACCACAGCTAATGAAAAACTGTTTTTT. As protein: CASSPLTTANEKLFF.

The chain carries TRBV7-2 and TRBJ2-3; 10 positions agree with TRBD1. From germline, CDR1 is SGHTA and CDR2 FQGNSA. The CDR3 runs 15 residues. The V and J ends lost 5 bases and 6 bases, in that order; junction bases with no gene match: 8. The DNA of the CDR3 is TGTGCCAGCAGCGGCTCGACAGGGGGCATGGATACGCAGTATTTT. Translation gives CASSGSTGGMDTQYF.

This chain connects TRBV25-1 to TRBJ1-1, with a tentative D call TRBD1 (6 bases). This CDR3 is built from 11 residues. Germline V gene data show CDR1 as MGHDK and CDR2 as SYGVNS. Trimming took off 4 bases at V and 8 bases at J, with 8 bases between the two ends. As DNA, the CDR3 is TGTGCCAGCAGTGTACAGGGAGAAGCTTTCTTT. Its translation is CASSVQGEAFF.

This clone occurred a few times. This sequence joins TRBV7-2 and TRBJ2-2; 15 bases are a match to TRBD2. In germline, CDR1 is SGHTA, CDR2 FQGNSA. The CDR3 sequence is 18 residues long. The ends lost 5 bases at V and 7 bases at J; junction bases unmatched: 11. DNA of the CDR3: TGTGCCAGCAGCCTCGGGACTAGCGGGAGGAGGATCGGCGGGGAGCTGTTTTTT. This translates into CASSLGTSGRRIGGELFF.

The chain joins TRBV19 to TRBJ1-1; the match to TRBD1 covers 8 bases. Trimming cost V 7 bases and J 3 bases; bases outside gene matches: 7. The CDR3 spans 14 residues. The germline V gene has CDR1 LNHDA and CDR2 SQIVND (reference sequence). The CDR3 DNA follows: TGTGCCAGTACCCGGGACAGGATCCACACTGAAGCTTTCTTT. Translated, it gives CASTRDRIHTEAFF. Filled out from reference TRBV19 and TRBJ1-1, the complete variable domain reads DGGITQSPKYLFRKEGQNVTLSCEQNLNHDAMYWYRQDPGQGLRLIYYSQIVNDFQKGDIAEGYSVSREKKESFPLTVTSAQKNPTAFYLCASTRDRIHTEAFFGQGTRLTVV.

CDR3 sequence: CASSRGRGETQYF. In DNA, the CDR3 is TGTGCCAGTAGTAGGGGCCGGGGGGAGACCCAGTACTTC. This rearrangement joins TRBV19 to TRBJ2-5, with D tentatively TRBD2 (6 bases). V lost 4 bases and J 5 bases, leaving 11 bases between the germline ends. The CDR3 is made up of 13 amino acids. Germline loops: CDR1 LNHDA, CDR2 SQIVND (reference sequence).

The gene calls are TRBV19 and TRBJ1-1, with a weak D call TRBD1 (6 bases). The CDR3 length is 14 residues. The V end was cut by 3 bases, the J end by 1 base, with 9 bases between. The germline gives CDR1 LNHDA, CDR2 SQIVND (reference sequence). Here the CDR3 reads CASSMWGPNTEAFF. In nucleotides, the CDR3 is TGTGCCAGTAGTATGTGGGGGCCGAACACTGAAGCTTTCTTT.

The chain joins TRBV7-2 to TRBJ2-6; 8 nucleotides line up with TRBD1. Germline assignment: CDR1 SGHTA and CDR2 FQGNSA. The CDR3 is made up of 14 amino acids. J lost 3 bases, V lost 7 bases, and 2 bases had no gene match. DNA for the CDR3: TGTGCCAGCACCGACAGGGGTGGGGCCAACGTCCTGACTTTC. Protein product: CASTDRGGANVLTF. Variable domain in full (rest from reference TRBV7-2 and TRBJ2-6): GAGVSQSPSNKVTEKGKDVELRCDPISGHTALYWYRQSLGQGLEFLIYFQGNSAPDKSGLPSDRFSAERTGGSVSTLTIQRTQQEDSAVYLCASTDRGGANVLTFGAGSRLTVL.

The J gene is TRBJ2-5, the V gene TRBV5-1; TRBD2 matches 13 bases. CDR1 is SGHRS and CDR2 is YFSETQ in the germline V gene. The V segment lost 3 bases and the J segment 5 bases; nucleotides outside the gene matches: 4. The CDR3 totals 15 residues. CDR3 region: CASSWGLAGRETQYF. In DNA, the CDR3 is TGCGCCAGCAGCTGGGGACTAGCGGGGAGGGAGACCCAGTACTTC.

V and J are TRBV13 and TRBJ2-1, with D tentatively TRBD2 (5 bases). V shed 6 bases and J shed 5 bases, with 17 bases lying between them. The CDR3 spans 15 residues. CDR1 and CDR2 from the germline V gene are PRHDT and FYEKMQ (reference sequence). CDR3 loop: CASRVLRTGDNEQFF. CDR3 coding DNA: TGTGCCAGCAGGGTCCTCCGGACTGGGGACAATGAGCAGTTCTTC.

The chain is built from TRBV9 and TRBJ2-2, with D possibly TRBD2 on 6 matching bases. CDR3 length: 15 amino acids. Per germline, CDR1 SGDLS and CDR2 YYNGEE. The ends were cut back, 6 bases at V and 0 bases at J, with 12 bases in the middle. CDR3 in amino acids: CASTRDFANTGELFF. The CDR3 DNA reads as TGTGCCAGCACGAGGGACTTCGCGAACACCGGGGAGCTGTTTTTT.

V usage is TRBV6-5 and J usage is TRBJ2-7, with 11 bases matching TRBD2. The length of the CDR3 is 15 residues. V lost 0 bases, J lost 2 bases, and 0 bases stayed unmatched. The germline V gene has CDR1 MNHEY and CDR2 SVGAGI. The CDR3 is CASSYSTSGAYEQYF. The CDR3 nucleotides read TGTGCCAGCAGTTACTCGACTAGCGGGGCCTACGAGCAGTACTTC.

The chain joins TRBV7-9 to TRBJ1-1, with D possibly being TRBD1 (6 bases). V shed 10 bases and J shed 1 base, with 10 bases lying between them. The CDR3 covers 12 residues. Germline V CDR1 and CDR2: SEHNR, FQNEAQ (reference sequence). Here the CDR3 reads CAIKTGNTEAFF. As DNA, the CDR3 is TGTGCCATCAAGACAGGGAACACTGAAGCTTTCTTT.

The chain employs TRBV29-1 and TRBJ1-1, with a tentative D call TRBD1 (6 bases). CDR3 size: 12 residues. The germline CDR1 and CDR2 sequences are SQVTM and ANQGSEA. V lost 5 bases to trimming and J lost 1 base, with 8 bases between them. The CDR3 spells CSVTQGNTEAFF. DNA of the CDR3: TGCAGCGTTACACAGGGGAACACTGAAGCTTTCTTT.

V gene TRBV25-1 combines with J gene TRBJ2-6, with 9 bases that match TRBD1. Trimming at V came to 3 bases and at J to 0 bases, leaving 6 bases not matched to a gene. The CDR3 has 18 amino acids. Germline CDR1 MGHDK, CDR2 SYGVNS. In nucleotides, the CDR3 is TGTGCCAGCAGTGATGGGACAGGGAGGGACTCTGGGGCCAACGTCCTGACTTTC. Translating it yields CASSDGTGRDSGANVLTF. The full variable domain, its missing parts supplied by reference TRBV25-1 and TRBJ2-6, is EADIYQTPRYLVIGTGKKITLECSQTMGHDKMYWYQQDPGMELHLIHYSYGVNSTEKGDLSSESTVSRIRTEHFPLTLESARPSHTSQYLCASSDGTGRDSGANVLTFGAGSRLTVL.

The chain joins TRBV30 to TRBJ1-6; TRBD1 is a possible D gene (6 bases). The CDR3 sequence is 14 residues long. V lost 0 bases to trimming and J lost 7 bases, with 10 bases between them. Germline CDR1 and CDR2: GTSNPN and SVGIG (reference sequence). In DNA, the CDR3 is TGTGCCTGGAGTGTAGGGGGGGGCAATTCACCCCTCCACTTT. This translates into CAWSVGGGNSPLHF. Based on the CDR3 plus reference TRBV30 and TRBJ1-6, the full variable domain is SQTIHQWPATLVQPVGSPLSLECTVEGTSNPNLYWYRQAAGRGLQLLFYSVGIGQISSEVPQNLSASRPQDRQFILSSKKLLLSDSGFYLCAWSVGGGNSPLHFGNGTRLTVT.

CDR3 region: CASSPGQTNEKLFF. Written as DNA, the CDR3 is TGTGCCAGCAGCCCGGGACAGACAAATGAAAAACTGTTTTTT. The rearrangement joins TRBV28 to TRBJ1-4; 7 nucleotides agree with TRBD1. The CDR3 totals 14 residues. Unmatched junction bases numbered 6, after V lost 6 bases and J lost 5 bases. The germline V gene has CDR1 MDHEN and CDR2 SYDVKM.

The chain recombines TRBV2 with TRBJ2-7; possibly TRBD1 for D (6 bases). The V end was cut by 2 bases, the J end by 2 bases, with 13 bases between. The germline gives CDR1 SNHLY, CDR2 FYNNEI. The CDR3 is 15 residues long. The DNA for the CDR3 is TGTGCCAGCAGTGAATCGAGCGGACAGACCTACGAGCAGTACTTC. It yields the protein CASSESSGQTYEQYF.

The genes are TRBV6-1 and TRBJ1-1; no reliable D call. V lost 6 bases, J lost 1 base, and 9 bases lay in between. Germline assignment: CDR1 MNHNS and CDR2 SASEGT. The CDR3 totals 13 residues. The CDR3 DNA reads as TGTGCCAGCAGCCTTGAGGAGAACACTGAAGCTTTCTTT. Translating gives CASSLEENTEAFF.

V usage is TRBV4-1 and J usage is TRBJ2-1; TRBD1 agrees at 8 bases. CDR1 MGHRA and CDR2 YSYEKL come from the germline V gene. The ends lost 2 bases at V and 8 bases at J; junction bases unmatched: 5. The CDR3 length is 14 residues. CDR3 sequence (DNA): TGCGCCAGCAGCCAATGGACAGGGCCGGATGAGCAGTTCTTC. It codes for CASSQWTGPDEQFF.

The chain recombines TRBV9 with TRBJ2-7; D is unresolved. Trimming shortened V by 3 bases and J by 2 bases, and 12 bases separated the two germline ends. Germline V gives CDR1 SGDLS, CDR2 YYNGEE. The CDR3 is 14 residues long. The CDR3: CASSGDDFPYEQYF. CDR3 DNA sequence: TGTGCCAGCAGCGGCGACGACTTTCCCTACGAGCAGTACTTC. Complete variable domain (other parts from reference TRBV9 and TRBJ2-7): DSGVTQTPKHLITATGQRVTLRCSPRSGDLSVYWYQQSLDQGLQFLIQYYNGEERAKGNILERFSAQQFPDLHSELNLSSLELGDSALYFCASSGDDFPYEQYFGPGTRLTVT.

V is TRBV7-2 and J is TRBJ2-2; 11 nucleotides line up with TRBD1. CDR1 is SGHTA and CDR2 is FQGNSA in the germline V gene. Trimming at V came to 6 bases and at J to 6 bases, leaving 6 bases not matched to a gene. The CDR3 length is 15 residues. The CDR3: CASRGRTGGAGELFF. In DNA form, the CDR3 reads TGTGCCAGCAGAGGCCGGACAGGGGGCGCCGGGGAGCTGTTTTTT.

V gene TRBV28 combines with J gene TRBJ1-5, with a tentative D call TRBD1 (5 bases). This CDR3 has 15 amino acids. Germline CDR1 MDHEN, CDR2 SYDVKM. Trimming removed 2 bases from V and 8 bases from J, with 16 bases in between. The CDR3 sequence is CASSLGGIRGEPQHF. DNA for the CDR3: TGTGCCAGCAGTTTAGGGGGGATCCGCGGTGAGCCCCAGCATTTT.

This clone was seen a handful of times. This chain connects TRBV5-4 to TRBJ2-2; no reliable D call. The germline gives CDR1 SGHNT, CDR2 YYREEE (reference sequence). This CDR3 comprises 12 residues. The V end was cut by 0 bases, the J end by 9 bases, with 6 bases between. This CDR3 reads CASSLAKRELFF. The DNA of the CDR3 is TGTGCCAGCAGCTTGGCGAAGCGGGAGCTGTTTTTT. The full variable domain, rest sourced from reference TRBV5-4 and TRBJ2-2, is ETGVTQSPTHLIKTRGQQVTLRCSSQSGHNTVSWYQQALGQGPQFIFQYYREEENGRGNFPPRFSGLQFPNYSSELNVNALELDDSALYLCASSLAKRELFFGEGSRLTVL.

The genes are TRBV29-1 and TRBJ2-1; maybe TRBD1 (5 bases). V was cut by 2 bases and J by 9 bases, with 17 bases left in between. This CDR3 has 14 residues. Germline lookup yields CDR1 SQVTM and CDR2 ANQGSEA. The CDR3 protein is CSVEYTAGYGEQFF. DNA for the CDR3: TGCAGCGTTGAATACACGGCAGGGTATGGTGAGCAGTTCTTC.

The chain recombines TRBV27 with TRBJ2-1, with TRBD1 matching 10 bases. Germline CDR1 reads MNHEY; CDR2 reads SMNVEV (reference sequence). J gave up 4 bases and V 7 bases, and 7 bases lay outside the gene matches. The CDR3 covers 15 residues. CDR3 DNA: TGTGCCAGCATGCCGGGACAGGGGACGTACAATGAGCAGTTCTTC. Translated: CASMPGQGTYNEQFF.

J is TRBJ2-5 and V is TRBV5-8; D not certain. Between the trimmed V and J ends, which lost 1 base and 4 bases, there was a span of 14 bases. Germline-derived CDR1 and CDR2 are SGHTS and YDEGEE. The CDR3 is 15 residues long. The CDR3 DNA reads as TGTGCCAGCAGCTTGACCGGAACTACGGCAGAGACCCAGTACTTC. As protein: CASSLTGTTAETQYF. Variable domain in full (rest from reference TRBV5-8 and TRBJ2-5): EAGVTQSPTHLIKTRGQQATLRCSPISGHTSVYWYQQALGLGLQFLLWYDEGEERNRGNFPPRFSGRQFPNYSSELNVNALELEDSALYLCASSLTGTTAETQYFGPGTRLLVL.

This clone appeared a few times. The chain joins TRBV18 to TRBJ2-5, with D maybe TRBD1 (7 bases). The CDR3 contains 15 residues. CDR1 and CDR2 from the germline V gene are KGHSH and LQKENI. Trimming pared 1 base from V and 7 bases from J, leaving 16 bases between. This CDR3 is CASSPRTTGVGTQYF. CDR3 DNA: TGTGCCAGCTCACCACGGACTACAGGGGTAGGGACCCAGTACTTC.

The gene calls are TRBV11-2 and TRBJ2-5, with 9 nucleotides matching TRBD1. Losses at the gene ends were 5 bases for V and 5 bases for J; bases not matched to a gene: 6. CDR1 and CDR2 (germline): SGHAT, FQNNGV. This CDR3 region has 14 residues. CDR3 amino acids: CASSQQGAGETQYF. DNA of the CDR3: TGTGCCAGCAGCCAACAGGGGGCAGGGGAGACCCAGTACTTC.